This TCR beta chain was recorded in a study of cytomegalovirus exposure and HLA in healthy donors. Study conclusions and caveats: Most TCR sequences were rare, but some public TCRs occurred in many donors. It was confirmed in vitro that three of the CMV-associated chains were specific for CMV antigens. According to a later analysis, TCR clusters from the first cohort tended to co-occur in the 120 or so validation repertoires.

Separate from the roughly 730-subject first cohort, the 120-subject validation cohort was the one that the donors belonged to. This clone has a single count. What it binds is not known. Some clones are missing from TCRdb's copy, which holds only in-frame ones; the method was immunoSEQ multiplex PCR. Here the sample spans 100,000 or so clones, less than 85% being singletons. The CDR3 has 15 residues. The V gene end was trimmed by 6 bases and the J gene end by 6 bases; junction bases not matched to a gene: 11. Germline V gene sequence: CDR1 MDHEN, CDR2 SYDVKM. The sequence came from a man younger than 35 in good health and CMV-seropositive. Material for sequencing was PBMCs. The chain couples TRBV28 to TRBJ2-7, with 10 bases fitting TRBD2. CDR3 in DNA: TGTGCCAGCAGCCGGGGTAGCGGGGGGCTAGGCGAGCAGTACTTC. Its protein product is CASSRGSGGLGEQYF.